The entry below describes one T cell receptor (beta chain). Its target is unknown. Between the trimmed V and J ends, which lost 5 bases and 0 bases, there was a span of 11 bases. The germline V gene encodes CDR1 SGHTA and CDR2 FQGTGA. The CDR3 is made up of 15 amino acids. The data originate from a study of T cell responses to AZD1222 COVID-19 vaccine. Looking at the study overall: Pooled samples include second doses given at about 4 or 12 weeks.

Study-level points and caveats: Spike-specific TCR breadth and depth both grew after two AZD1222 doses. In a largely white British group with more females than males, clonal diversity was possibly underestimated.

TCRdb keeps only in-frame clones here, not all; method: immunoSEQ multiplex PCR. The data show roughly 130,000 clones, roughly nine tenths seen once. The receptor comes from an adult in good health. The chain recombines TRBV7-3 with TRBJ2-4; D not resolved. Sequencing was performed on peripheral blood, taken on day 0 of AZD1222 vaccination. The CDR3 here is CASSIDTLAKNIQYF. The CDR3 DNA reads TGTGCCAGCAGCATCGACACCCTAGCCAAAAACATTCAGTACTTC.